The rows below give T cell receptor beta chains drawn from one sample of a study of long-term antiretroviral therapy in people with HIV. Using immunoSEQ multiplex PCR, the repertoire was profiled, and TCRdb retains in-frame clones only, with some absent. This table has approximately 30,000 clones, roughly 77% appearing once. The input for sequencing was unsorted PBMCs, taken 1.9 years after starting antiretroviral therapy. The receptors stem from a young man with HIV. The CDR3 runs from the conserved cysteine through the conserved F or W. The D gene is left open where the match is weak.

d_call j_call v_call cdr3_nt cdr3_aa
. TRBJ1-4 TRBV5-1 TGCGCCAGCAGCGTTGGGCAGCAGCAGAATGAAAAACTGTTTTTT CASSVGQQQNEKLFF
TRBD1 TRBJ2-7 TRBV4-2 TGTGCCAGCAGCTTCGGACAGGGGGCCGAGCAGTACTTC CASSFGQGAEQYF
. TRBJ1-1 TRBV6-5 TGTGCCAGCAGATTCCGGGACTACCACACTGAAGCTTTCTTT CASRFRDYHTEAFF
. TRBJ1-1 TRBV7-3 TGTGCCAGCAGCCTTCGTCGGAACACTGAAGCTTTCTTT CASSLRRNTEAFF
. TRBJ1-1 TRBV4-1 TGCGCCAGCAGCCGGGGGGAGGGAGAGTCCACTGAAGCTTTCTTT CASSRGEGESTEAFF
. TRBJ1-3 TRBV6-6 TGTGCCAGCACCGACCGACCTTCTGGAAACACCATATATTTT CASTDRPSGNTIYF
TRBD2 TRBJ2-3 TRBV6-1 TGTGCCAGCAGTGACAAGAGACTAGCGGGGGGCGGGGATACGCAGTATTTT CASSDKRLAGGGDTQYF
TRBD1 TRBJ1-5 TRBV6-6 TGTGCCAGCAGATACCGGGACAGAGATCAGCCCCAGCATTTT CASRYRDRDQPQHF
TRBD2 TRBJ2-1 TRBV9 TGTGCCAGCAGCCCCACACCGGGGACTAGCGGGGGGGCCAATGAGCAGTTCTTC CASSPTPGTSGGANEQFF
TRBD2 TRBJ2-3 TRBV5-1 TGCGCCAGCAGCCCAGGGACTAGCGGGGGGATAGATACGCAGTATTTT CASSPGTSGGIDTQYF